The 31 T cell receptor beta chains in this list originate from one sample, sequenced in a study of long-term antiretroviral therapy in people with HIV. The authors ran the immunoSEQ assay, v3.0, at survey level. Method: immunoSEQ multiplex PCR; TCRdb's copy keeps in-frame clones and lacks some. The sample gives 20,000 to 25,000 clones, roughly four fifths of which show up once; approximately 7.7% is in the top ten. The sequencing here drew on unsorted PBMCs, taken 1.5 years after starting antiretroviral therapy. All receptors derive from a man aged 30 to 39 with HIV.

The chain couples TRBV10-2 to TRBJ2-7; D assignment may be TRBD1 or TRBD2 (5 bases each). The germline CDR1 and CDR2 sequences are WSHSY and SAAADI. This CDR3 is 14 amino acids long. Trimming removed 8 bases at V and 6 bases at J, with 20 bases between. CDR3 sequence: CASGGTREISEQYF. Here the CDR3 DNA reads TGCGCCAGCGGTGGGACCAGGGAGATCAGCGAGCAGTACTTC.

The J gene is TRBJ2-5, the V gene TRBV4-2; 12 positions agree with TRBD2. This CDR3 is 20 amino acids long. The V and J ends lost 3 bases and 1 base, in that order; junction bases with no gene match: 15. CDR1 and CDR2 from the germline V gene are LGHNA and YNFKEQ. The CDR3 region has the DNA TGTGCCAGCAGCCAGGGGGGTGGACTAGCGGGATCCCTAAGCCAAGAGACCCAGTACTTC. This gives the protein CASSQGGGLAGSLSQETQYF.

The gene calls are TRBV27 and TRBJ2-1; TRBD2 matches at 7 bases. The germline CDR1 and CDR2 sequences are MNHEY and SMNVEV (reference sequence). The V segment lost 3 bases and the J segment 4 bases; nucleotides outside the gene matches: 12. The CDR3 is 17 residues long. CDR3 in amino acids: CASSLWAREGTYNEQFF. In DNA, the CDR3 is TGTGCCAGCAGTTTGTGGGCCAGGGAGGGAACTTACAATGAGCAGTTCTTC.

This clone was seen once. This rearrangement joins TRBV4-3 to TRBJ2-7; D may be TRBD1 or TRBD2 (5 bases each). CDR1 is LGHNA and CDR2 is YSLEER in the germline V gene. CDR3 length equals 15 residues. Trimming removed 0 bases from V and 2 bases from J, with 11 bases in between. The CDR3 region is CASSQDRDRTYEQYF. The CDR3 DNA follows: TGCGCCAGCAGCCAAGATCGGGACCGTACCTACGAGCAGTACTTC.

The chain is built from TRBV6-5 and TRBJ1-5, with D hard to call. This CDR3 is built from 13 residues. Per germline, CDR1 MNHEY and CDR2 SVGAGI. V gave up 3 bases and J gave up 1 base, with 4 bases separating them. The CDR3 sequence is CASSYNSNQPQHF. The CDR3 DNA reads TGTGCCAGCAGTTATAACAGCAATCAGCCCCAGCATTTT.

This sequence joins TRBV27 and TRBJ1-5; D is uncertain. V lost 2 bases and J lost 3, with 5 bases in between. The CDR3 loop spans 13 amino acids. Germline V gives CDR1 MNHEY, CDR2 SMNVEV (reference sequence). The CDR3 is CASSLQTNQPQHF. The CDR3 DNA sequence: TGTGCCAGCAGTTTACAGACCAATCAGCCCCAGCATTTT.

The chain couples TRBV7-3 to TRBJ1-2; D is possibly TRBD1 (6 bases). With 1 base removed from V and 5 bases from J, the gap between germline ends came to 14 bases. The CDR3 spans 15 residues. Germline CDR1 SGHTA, CDR2 FQGTGA. The CDR3 DNA reads TGTGCCAGCAGCTTAATTGGGGGGCTCGGGTATGGCTACACCTTC. Amino acids: CASSLIGGLGYGYTF.

This clone was found a few times. The chain has TRBV11-2 and TRBJ2-1, with TRBD1 identical over 8 bases. Germline V CDR1 and CDR2: SGHAT, FQNNGV. Trimming at V came to 5 bases and at J to 10 bases, leaving 4 bases not matched to a gene. The CDR3 runs to 12 residues. CDR3 nucleotide sequence: TGTGCCAGCAGCCAACGGACAGGGGAGCAGTTCTTC. It codes for CASSQRTGEQFF.

This clone occurred a few times. The chain has TRBV6-1 and TRBJ2-6; tentative D call: TRBD2 (5 bases). Germline loops: CDR1 MNHNS, CDR2 SASEGT. V was cut by 11 bases and J by 1 base, with 12 bases left in between. The CDR3 spans 14 residues. CDR3: CASERESGANVLTF. CDR3 bases: TGTGCCTCCGAGAGGGAGTCTGGGGCCAACGTCCTGACTTTC.

This clone was counted a single time. This sequence joins TRBV10-3 and TRBJ1-5; D gene uncertain. Germline V gives CDR1 ENHRY, CDR2 SYGVKD. Trimming removed 4 bases at V and 3 bases at J, with 10 bases between. The CDR3 spans 14 residues. This CDR3 reads CAISVDHTNQPQHF. The CDR3 DNA follows: TGTGCCATCAGTGTCGACCACACCAATCAGCCCCAGCATTTT.

The rearrangement links TRBV5-1 to TRBJ1-5, with 8 bases matching TRBD1. The CDR3 loop spans 15 amino acids. Per the germline V gene, CDR1 is SGHRS and CDR2 is YFSETQ. After removal of 10 bases from V and 2 bases from J, the junction contained 11 bases not matched to a gene. In DNA form, the CDR3 reads TGCGCCTCAAGCCCCCAGGGGGCTGGCAATCAGCCCCAGCATTTT. Its translation is CASSPQGAGNQPQHF.

The chain combines TRBV4-1 with TRBJ1-5, with a weak D call TRBD1 (6 bases). From germline, CDR1 is MGHRA and CDR2 YSYEKL. V gave up 1 base and J gave up 0 bases, with 16 bases separating them. This CDR3 has 18 residues. CDR3 protein: CASSQGQGSVSSNQPQHF. The CDR3 coding sequence is TGCGCCAGCAGCCAAGGCCAGGGGTCAGTTAGTAGCAATCAGCCCCAGCATTTT.

The CDR3 region has the DNA TGTGCCAGCACCGCCGGGTGGGGATACGAGCAGTACTTC. Its translation: CASTAGWGYEQYF. The J gene is TRBJ2-7, the V gene TRBV6-5; D is ambiguous. CDR1 and CDR2 from the germline V gene are MNHEY and SVGAGI. The V end was cut by 7 bases, the J end by 4 bases, with 14 bases between. There are 13 residues in the CDR3.

CDR3: CAISESSSHNEQFF. CDR3 coding DNA: TGTGCCATCAGTGAGTCAAGTAGCCACAATGAGCAGTTCTTC. This rearrangement joins TRBV10-3 to TRBJ2-1; no clear D. V lost 0 bases, J lost 5 bases, and 8 bases lay in between. Germline CDR1 ENHRY, CDR2 SYGVKD. The CDR3 runs to 14 residues.

The rearrangement links TRBV11-3 to TRBJ1-3; 7 bases align to TRBD1. The ends lost 3 bases at V and 0 bases at J; junction bases unmatched: 14. The CDR3 totals 19 residues. Germline values: CDR1 SGHNT, CDR2 YENEEA. This chain's CDR3 is CASSLMRSGQEVSGNTIYF. The CDR3 DNA is TGTGCCAGCAGCTTGATGCGGAGTGGACAGGAGGTCTCTGGAAACACCATATATTTT.

The rearrangement joins TRBV28 to TRBJ2-3, with 9 bases identical to TRBD1. Germline CDR1 and CDR2: MDHEN and SYDVKM. Germline trimming cut 5 bases from V and 4 bases from J; bases unmatched to any gene: 10. This CDR3 contains 16 residues. The CDR3 nucleotides are TGTGCCAGCAGTCTTAGAGGGACAGGGAAGCCAGATACGCAGTATTTT. Amino acids: CASSLRGTGKPDTQYF.

The genes are TRBV7-9 and TRBJ2-5; 13 nucleotides agree with TRBD2. V was clipped by 5 bases and J by 2 bases; unmatched bases: 8. Germline values: CDR1 SEHNR, CDR2 FQNEAQ (reference sequence). This CDR3 is built from 17 residues. In nucleotides, the CDR3 is TGTGCCAGCAGCAGACTAGCGGGAGGCACCTCTCAAGAGACCCAGTACTTC. This codes for CASSRLAGGTSQETQYF.

The chain links TRBV11-3 to TRBJ2-1; TRBD2 is a possible D gene (6 bases). Trimming cost V 3 bases and J 4 bases, with 13 bases left between them. There are 15 residues in the CDR3. Germline-derived CDR1 and CDR2 are SGHNT and YENEEA. CDR3 region: CASSFLSGQYNEQFF. CDR3 nucleotides: TGTGCCAGCAGCTTCCTGAGCGGGCAGTACAATGAGCAGTTCTTC.

V usage is TRBV30 and J usage is TRBJ1-6; D is unclear. The CDR3 runs to 12 residues. CDR1 and CDR2 from the germline V gene are GTSNPN and SVGIG (reference sequence). V shed 0 bases and J shed 15 bases, with 12 bases lying between them. CDR3 DNA: TGTGCCTGGAGTGTAGAGGGCTCCCTCCTCCACTTT. Protein product: CAWSVEGSLLHF.

V and J are TRBV7-9 and TRBJ1-5; perhaps TRBD1 as D (5 bases). The CDR3 covers 15 residues. Germline V CDR1 and CDR2: SEHNR, FQNEAQ (reference sequence). The germline V and J ends were trimmed by 1 base and 6 bases, with 13 bases remaining between them. CDR3 DNA sequence: TGTGCCAGCAGCTTAGGGCTGGACACTACTCAGCCCCAGCATTTT. It is translated as CASSLGLDTTQPQHF.

The J gene is TRBJ1-2, the V gene TRBV4-3, with 8 bases lining up with TRBD1. After removal of 1 base from V and 6 bases from J, the junction contained 7 bases not matched to a gene. The CDR3 has 15 residues. Per germline, CDR1 LGHNA and CDR2 YSLEER. CDR3 protein: CASSQARGLRNGYTF. In DNA, the CDR3 is TGCGCCAGCAGCCAAGCCAGGGGGCTCCGGAATGGCTACACCTTC.

V is TRBV28 and J is TRBJ1-3; a weak D match, TRBD1 (5 bases). Trimming took off 6 bases at V and 0 bases at J, with 9 bases between the two ends. This CDR3 has 14 amino acids. From germline, CDR1 is MDHEN and CDR2 SYDVKM. The CDR3 reads CASSSTVSGNTIYF. The CDR3 DNA is TGTGCCAGCAGCTCGACAGTCTCTGGAAACACCATATATTTT.

The rearrangement links TRBV5-1 to TRBJ1-1; no definite D call. Germline CDR1 reads SGHRS; CDR2 reads YFSETQ. The CDR3 contains 13 residues. Trimming stripped 5 bases from V and 3 bases from J, with 11 bases between. This chain's CDR3 is CASSSTPDTEAFF. The CDR3 coding sequence is TGCGCCAGCAGTTCGACACCGGACACTGAAGCTTTCTTT.

The gene calls are TRBV6-5 and TRBJ2-1, with TRBD2 identical over 7 bases. The trim removed 2 bases at V and 4 bases at J, leaving 5 bases unmatched. Germline CDR1 and CDR2: MNHEY and SVGAGI. This CDR3 is 15 amino acids long. The CDR3 nucleotides read TGTGCCAGCAGTTACGACCAGCGGGGTTACAATGAGCAGTTCTTC. Protein: CASSYDQRGYNEQFF.

The chain carries TRBV29-1 and TRBJ2-5; D is unclear. Per germline, CDR1 SQVTM and CDR2 ANQGSEA. V lost 1 base, J lost 4 bases, and 13 bases lay in between. The CDR3 spans 14 residues. The CDR3 DNA sequence: TGCAGCGTTGAAGGGGTCGAGACTCTAGAGACCCAGTACTTC. Its translation is CSVEGVETLETQYF.

The chain recombines TRBV6-1 with TRBJ2-7, with D perhaps matching TRBD1 or TRBD2 (5 bases each). Germline CDR1 is MNHNS and CDR2 is SASEGT. The CDR3 is 12 amino acids. V was cut by 5 bases and J by 6 bases, with 11 bases left in between. CDR3 protein: CASSWGPSEQYF. CDR3 sequence (DNA): TGTGCCAGCAGTTGGGGACCCAGCGAGCAGTACTTC.

The chain is built from TRBV28 and TRBJ1-2, with 8 bases fitting TRBD1. The CDR3 extends over 14 amino acids. Germline-derived CDR1 and CDR2 are MDHEN and SYDVKM. V lost 5 bases to trimming and J lost 2 bases; unmatched junction nucleotides: 4. The CDR3 loop is CASSPNRGNYGYTF. CDR3 nucleotides: TGTGCCAGCAGTCCAAACAGGGGGAACTATGGCTACACCTTC.

The gene calls are TRBV6-6 and TRBJ1-1; TRBD1 aligns across 7 bases. CDR1 and CDR2 from the germline V gene are MNHNY and SVGAGI (reference sequence). This CDR3 is 14 amino acids long. V was pared by 6 bases and J by 5 bases, with 9 bases of the junction left unmatched. CDR3: CASRYRQGTTEAFF. Here the CDR3 DNA reads TGTGCCAGCAGGTACCGACAGGGAACGACTGAAGCTTTCTTT.

The chain couples TRBV27 to TRBJ2-7, with TRBD2 identical over 9 bases. The junction had 9 bases not matched to a gene; V was cut back by 2 bases and J by 1 base. This CDR3 has 17 residues. Germline assignment: CDR1 MNHEY and CDR2 SMNVEV (reference sequence). As DNA, the CDR3 is TGTGCCAGCAGTTTACAGGCGGGAGGGTTATATTCCTACGAGCAGTACTTC. This encodes CASSLQAGGLYSYEQYF.

The chain has TRBV28 and TRBJ2-7; D call uncertain. V was shortened by 8 bases and J by 2 bases, with 7 bases between the two germline ends. The CDR3 spans 11 residues. CDR1 is MDHEN and CDR2 is SYDVKM in the germline V gene. The CDR3 here is CASYGPYEQYF. The CDR3 DNA sequence: TGTGCCAGCTATGGTCCCTACGAGCAGTACTTC.

CDR3 bases: TGTGCCAGCAGCTTTGCCTCGGGGAGCTACGAGCAGTACTTC. Its translation: CASSFASGSYEQYF. J is TRBJ2-7 and V is TRBV7-2; D is perhaps TRBD2 (5 bases). This CDR3 has 14 amino acids. V was shortened by 3 bases and J by 3 bases, with 12 bases between the two germline ends. CDR1 SGHTA and CDR2 FQGNSA come from the germline V gene. Supplemented by reference TRBV7-2 and TRBJ2-7, the full variable domain reads GAGVSQSPSNKVTEKGKDVELRCDPISGHTALYWYRQSLGQGLEFLIYFQGNSAPDKSGLPSDRFSAERTGGSVSTLTIQRTQQEDSAVYLCASSFASGSYEQYFGPGTRLTVT.